This record looks at one T cell receptor beta chain sequence and its context. The antigen remains unidentified. These data are taken from a study of cytomegalovirus exposure and HLA in healthy donors. Study summary: The study placed less than 90% of its 350 to 450 genotyped donors in the Caucasian-associated ancestry cluster. Findings of the study overall: Per published accounts, TCR beta sequences correctly predicted the HLA-A and HLA-B alleles of most subjects. Apart from CMV serostatus, no immune exposure information was available.

Researchers ran the PCR with 60 Vbeta and 13 Jbeta primers. Repertoires were generated with immunoSEQ multiplex PCR, while TCRdb's copy carries only in-frame clones and drops some. This table has some 200,000 clones, about 80% appearing once. V was trimmed by 1 base and J by 7 bases, leaving 12 bases between them. CDR1 is SGHRS and CDR2 is YFSETQ in the germline V gene. The CDR3 runs to 15 residues. The specimen was PBMCs. The chain links TRBV5-1 to TRBJ1-6, with D possibly being TRBD1 (6 bases). This receptor was taken from a woman aged 45-59 years in good health and CMV-seropositive. DNA for the CDR3: TGCGCCAGCAGCTTGAATGGACAGCCAAATTCACCCCTCCACTTT. Its translation is CASSLNGQPNSPLHF.